The T cell receptor beta chain under discussion was sequenced for a study of blood T cell repertoires in COVID-19. Study background: The study drew acute and convalescent COVID-19 samples from the United States, Italy and Spain. T cells, B-cell-depleted T cells, or PBMCs supplied cDNA or gDNA.

The CDR3 is 14 amino acids. Germline V gene data show CDR1 as KGHSH and CDR2 as LQKENI. Trimming removed 3 bases at V and 0 bases at J, with 9 bases between. Original processing notes: Amplification with reference gene primers provided the estimates of nucleated cell counts. Repertoires were generated with immunoSEQ multiplex PCR, while TCRdb's copy carries only in-frame clones and drops some. V, J and clone size reflect that table, while D and trimming were determined from the DNA. Of roughly 160,000 clones listed, roughly 84% are singletons. The clonotype originates from a man aged 40-50 years with acute or convalescent COVID-19. The rearrangement links TRBV18 to TRBJ2-7, with D possibly TRBD1 on 5 matching bases. Input material: peripheral blood. For the CDR3, the DNA is TGTGCCAGCTCACCGGGGCAGGTCTCCTACGAGCAGTACTTC. Its translation: CASSPGQVSYEQYF.